Included here is one TCR beta chain sequence, with context. Its antigen is undetermined. This sample stems from a study of cytomegalovirus exposure and HLA in healthy donors. Study information: In an earlier analysis, approximately 120 million unique TCR beta sequences were found from 150 million to 200 million T cells. Study-level points and caveats: Per a later analysis, HLA-associated TCR beta chains showed more clonal expansion than other, equally common TCR beta chains. In a later analysis, V- and J-gene trimming of beta chains associated with a DCLRE1C missense variant, replicated independently.

Both 60 Vbeta primers and 13 Jbeta primers went into the PCR. The table came from immunoSEQ multiplex PCR; TCRdb's copy has only in-frame clones and leaves some out. The table lists 130,000 to 150,000 clones, 76% of them singletons. CDR3 length equals 14 residues. Trimming took 4 bases from V and 3 from J, leaving 13 bases between them. Per the germline V gene, CDR1 is SGHNT and CDR2 is YYREEE (reference sequence). Donors consisted of healthy bone marrow donors. Sequenced: PBMCs. The V call is TRBV5-4, the J call TRBJ2-5; TRBD1 might be the D (5 bases). The receptor was derived from a man aged 18 to 30 in good health and CMV-seronegative. CDR3 amino acids: CASSTPRGKETQYF. The CDR3 DNA sequence: TGTGCCAGCAGCACCCCTAGGGGTAAAGAGACCCAGTACTTC. Full variable domain (missing parts from reference TRBV5-4 and TRBJ2-5): ETGVTQSPTHLIKTRGQQVTLRCSSQSGHNTVSWYQQALGQGPQFIFQYYREEENGRGNFPPRFSGLQFPNYSSELNVNALELDDSALYLCASSTPRGKETQYFGPGTRLLVL.